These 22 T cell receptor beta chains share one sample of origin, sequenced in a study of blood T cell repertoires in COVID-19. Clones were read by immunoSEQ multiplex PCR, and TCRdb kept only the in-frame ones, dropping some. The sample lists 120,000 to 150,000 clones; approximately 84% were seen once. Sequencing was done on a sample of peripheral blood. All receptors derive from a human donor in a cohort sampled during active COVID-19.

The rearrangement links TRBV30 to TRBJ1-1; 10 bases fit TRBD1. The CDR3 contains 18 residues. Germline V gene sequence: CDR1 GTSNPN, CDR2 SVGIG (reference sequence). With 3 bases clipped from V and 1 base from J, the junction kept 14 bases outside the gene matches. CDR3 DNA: TGTGCCTGGAGCCCACCCCCACTGACAGGGGGCTCGAACACTGAAGCTTTCTTT. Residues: CAWSPPPLTGGSNTEAFF. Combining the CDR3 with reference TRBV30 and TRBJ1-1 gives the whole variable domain SQTIHQWPATLVQPVGSPLSLECTVEGTSNPNLYWYRQAAGRGLQLLFYSVGIGQISSEVPQNLSASRPQDRQFILSSKKLLLSDSGFYLCAWSPPPLTGGSNTEAFFGQGTRLTVV.

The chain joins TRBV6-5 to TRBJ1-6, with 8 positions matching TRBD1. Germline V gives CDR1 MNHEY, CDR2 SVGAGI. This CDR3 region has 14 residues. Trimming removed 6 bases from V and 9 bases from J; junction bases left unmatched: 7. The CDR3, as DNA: TGTGCCAGCAGAGCGTTACAGGGGGTTTCACCCCTCCACTTT. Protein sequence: CASRALQGVSPLHF.

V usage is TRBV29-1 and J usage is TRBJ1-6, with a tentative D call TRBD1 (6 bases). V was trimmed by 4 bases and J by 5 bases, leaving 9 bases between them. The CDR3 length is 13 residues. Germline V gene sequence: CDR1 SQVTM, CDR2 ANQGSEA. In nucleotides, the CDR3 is TGCAGCGTTGGAGGGGACAATAATTCACCCCTCCACTTT. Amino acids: CSVGGDNNSPLHF.

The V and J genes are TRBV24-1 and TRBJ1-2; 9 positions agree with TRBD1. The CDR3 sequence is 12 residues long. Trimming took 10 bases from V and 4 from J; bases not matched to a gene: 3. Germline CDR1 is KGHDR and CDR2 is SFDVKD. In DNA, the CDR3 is TGTGCCACACAGGACAGGGGCTATGGCTACACCTTC. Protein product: CATQDRGYGYTF.

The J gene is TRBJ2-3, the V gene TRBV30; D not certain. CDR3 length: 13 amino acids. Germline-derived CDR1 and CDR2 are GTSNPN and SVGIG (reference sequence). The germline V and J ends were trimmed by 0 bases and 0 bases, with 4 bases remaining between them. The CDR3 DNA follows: TGTGCCTGGAGTGTACTCAGCACAGATACGCAGTATTTT. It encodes CAWSVLSTDTQYF.

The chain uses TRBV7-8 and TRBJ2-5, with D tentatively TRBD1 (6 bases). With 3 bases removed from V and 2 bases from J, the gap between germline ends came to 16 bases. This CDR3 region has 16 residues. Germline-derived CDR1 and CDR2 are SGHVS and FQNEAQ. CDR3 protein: CASSLPSTRGQETQYF. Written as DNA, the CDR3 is TGTGCCAGCAGCTTGCCTAGCACCAGGGGTCAAGAGACCCAGTACTTC.

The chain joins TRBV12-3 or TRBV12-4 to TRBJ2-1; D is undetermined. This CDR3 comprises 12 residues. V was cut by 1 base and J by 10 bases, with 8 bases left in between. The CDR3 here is CASSLVPAEQFF. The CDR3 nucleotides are TGTGCCAGCAGTTTAGTTCCAGCGGAGCAGTTCTTC.

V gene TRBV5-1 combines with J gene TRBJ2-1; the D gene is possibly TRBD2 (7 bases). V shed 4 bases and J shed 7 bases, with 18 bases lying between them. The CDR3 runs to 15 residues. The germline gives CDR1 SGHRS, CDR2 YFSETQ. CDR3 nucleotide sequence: TGCGCCAGCAGCGGGGGCGGGGGCGCGGGAAATGAGCAGTTCTTC. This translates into CASSGGGGAGNEQFF.

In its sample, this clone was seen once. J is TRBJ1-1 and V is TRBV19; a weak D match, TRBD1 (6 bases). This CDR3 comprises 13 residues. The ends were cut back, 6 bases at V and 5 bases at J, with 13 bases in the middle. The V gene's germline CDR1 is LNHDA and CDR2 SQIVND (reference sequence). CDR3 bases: TGTGCCAGTAGGGCACAGGGTATGACTGAAGCTTTCTTT. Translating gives CASRAQGMTEAFF.

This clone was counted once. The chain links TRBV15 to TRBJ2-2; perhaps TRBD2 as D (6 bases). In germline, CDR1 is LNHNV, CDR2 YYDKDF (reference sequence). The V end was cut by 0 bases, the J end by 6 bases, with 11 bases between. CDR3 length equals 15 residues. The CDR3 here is CATSRDRGSPGELFF. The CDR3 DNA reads TGTGCCACCAGCAGAGATCGGGGGTCGCCCGGGGAGCTGTTTTTT.

DNA for the CDR3: TGTGCCAGCAGCTTGCGGGGGAGTAACCAAGAGACCCAGTACTTC. This gives the protein CASSLRGSNQETQYF. The gene calls are TRBV7-2 and TRBJ2-5; 7 nucleotides align to TRBD2. Germline V gives CDR1 SGHTA, CDR2 FQGNSA. This CDR3 has 15 residues. The V segment lost 3 bases and the J segment 0 bases; nucleotides outside the gene matches: 4. The full variable domain, in which reference TRBV7-2 and TRBJ2-5 provide the parts outside the CDR3, is GAGVSQSPSNKVTEKGKDVELRCDPISGHTALYWYRQSLGQGLEFLIYFQGNSAPDKSGLPSDRFSAERTGGSVSTLTIQRTQQEDSAVYLCASSLRGSNQETQYFGPGTRLLVL.

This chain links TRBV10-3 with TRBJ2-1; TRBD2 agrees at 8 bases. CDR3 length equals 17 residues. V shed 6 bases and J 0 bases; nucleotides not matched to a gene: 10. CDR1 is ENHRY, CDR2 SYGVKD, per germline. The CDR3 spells CAIRNLAGDSSYNEQFF. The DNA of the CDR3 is TGTGCCATCAGAAACCTAGCGGGTGATAGCTCCTACAATGAGCAGTTCTTC.

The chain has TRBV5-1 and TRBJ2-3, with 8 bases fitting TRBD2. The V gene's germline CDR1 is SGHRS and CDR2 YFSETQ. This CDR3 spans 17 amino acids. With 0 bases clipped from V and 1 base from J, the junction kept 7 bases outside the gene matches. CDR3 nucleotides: TGCGCCAGCAGCTTGGCCTGGCGGGAGGTGGGCACAGATACGCAGTATTTT. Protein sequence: CASSLAWREVGTDTQYF.

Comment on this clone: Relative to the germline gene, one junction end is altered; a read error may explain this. The CDR3, as DNA: TGTGCCAGCAATGTCGGACGGTCTGGGGCCAACGTCCCGACTTTC. Amino acid sequence: CASNVGRSGANVPTF. The chain couples TRBV2 to TRBJ2-6, with a weak D call TRBD1 (5 bases). In germline, CDR1 is SNHLY, CDR2 FYNNEI. The CDR3 loop spans 15 amino acids. The full variable domain, in which reference TRBV2 and TRBJ2-6 provide the parts outside the CDR3, is EPEVTQTPSHQVTQMGQEVILRCVPISNHLYFYWYRQILGQKVEFLVSFYNNEISEKSEIFDDQFSVERPDGSNFTLKIRSTKLEDSAMYFCASNVGRSGANVPTFGAGSRLTVL.

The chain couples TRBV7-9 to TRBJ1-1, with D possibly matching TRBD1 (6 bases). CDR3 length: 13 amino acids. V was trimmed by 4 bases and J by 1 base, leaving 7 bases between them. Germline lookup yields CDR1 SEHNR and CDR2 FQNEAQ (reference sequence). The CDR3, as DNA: TGTGCCAGCAGCTCACAGGGGAACACTGAAGCTTTCTTT. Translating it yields CASSSQGNTEAFF. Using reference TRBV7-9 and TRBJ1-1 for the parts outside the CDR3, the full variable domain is DTGVSQNPRHKITKRGQNVTFRCDPISEHNRLYWYRQTLGQGPEFLTYFQNEAQLEKSRLLSDRFSAERPKGSFSTLEIQRTEQGDSAMYLCASSSQGNTEAFFGQGTRLTVV.

CDR3 protein: CATRVGGVGEQFF. The CDR3 region has the DNA TGTGCCACCCGGGTCGGCGGTGTTGGTGAGCAGTTCTTC. The rearrangement joins TRBV28 to TRBJ2-1; D ambiguous. CDR3 length: 13 amino acids. V dropped 10 bases and J dropped 9 bases, with 19 bases sitting between them. Germline CDR1 and CDR2: MDHEN and SYDVKM. Complete variable domain (other parts from reference TRBV28 and TRBJ2-1): DVKVTQSSRYLVKRTGEKVFLECVQDMDHENMFWYRQDPGLGLRLIYFSYDVKMKEKGDIPEGYSVSREKKERFSLILESASTNQTSMYLCATRVGGVGEQFFGPGTRLTVL.

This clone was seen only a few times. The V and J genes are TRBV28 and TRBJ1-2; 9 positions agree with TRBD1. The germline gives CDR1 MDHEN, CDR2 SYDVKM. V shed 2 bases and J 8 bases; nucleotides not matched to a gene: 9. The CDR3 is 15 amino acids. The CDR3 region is CASSLQGTGSWGYTF. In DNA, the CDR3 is TGTGCCAGCAGTTTACAAGGGACAGGGTCGTGGGGCTACACCTTC.

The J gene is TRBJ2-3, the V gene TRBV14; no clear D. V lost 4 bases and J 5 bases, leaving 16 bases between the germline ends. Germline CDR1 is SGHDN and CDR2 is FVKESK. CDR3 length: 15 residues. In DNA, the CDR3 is TGTGCCAGCAGCCCCCCCACAGCTTTTCGAGATACGCAGTATTTT. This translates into CASSPPTAFRDTQYF.

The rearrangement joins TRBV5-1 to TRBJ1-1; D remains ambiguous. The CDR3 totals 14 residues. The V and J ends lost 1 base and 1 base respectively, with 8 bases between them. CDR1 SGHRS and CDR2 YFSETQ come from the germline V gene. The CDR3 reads CASSLTRRNTEAFF. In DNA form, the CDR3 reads TGCGCCAGCAGCTTGACACGGAGGAACACTGAAGCTTTCTTT.

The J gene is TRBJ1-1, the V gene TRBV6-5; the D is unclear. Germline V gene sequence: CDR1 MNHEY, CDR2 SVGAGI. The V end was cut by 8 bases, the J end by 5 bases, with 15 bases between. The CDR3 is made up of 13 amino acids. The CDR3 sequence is CASGEPRETEAFF. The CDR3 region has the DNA TGTGCCAGCGGGGAGCCCAGAGAGACTGAAGCTTTCTTT.

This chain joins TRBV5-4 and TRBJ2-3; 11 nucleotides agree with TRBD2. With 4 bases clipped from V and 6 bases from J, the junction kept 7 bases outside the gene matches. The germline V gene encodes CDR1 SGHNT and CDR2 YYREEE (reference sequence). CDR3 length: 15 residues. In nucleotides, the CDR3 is TGTGCCAGCAGCCAGGGACTAGCGGTAGGCGATACGCAGTATTTT. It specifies CASSQGLAVGDTQYF.

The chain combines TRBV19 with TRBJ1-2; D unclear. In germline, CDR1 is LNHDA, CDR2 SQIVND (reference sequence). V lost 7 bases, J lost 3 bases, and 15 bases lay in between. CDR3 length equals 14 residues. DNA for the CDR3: TGTGCCAGTATGATCGGGCCAGCGGACTATGGCTACACCTTC. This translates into CASMIGPADYGYTF.